The TCR beta chain described here comes from a study of control samples from healthy donors and cancer patients. CDR1 is GTSNPN, CDR2 SVGIG, per germline (reference sequence). Trimming removed 2 bases at V and 2 bases at J, with 15 bases between. The CDR3 loop spans 15 amino acids. TCRdb's copy holds only in-frame clones and misses some; the assay was immunoSEQ multiplex PCR. The table has under 200,000 clones, roughly 91% seen once; the top ten hold over 1.2%. V and J are TRBV30 and TRBJ1-1; no definite D call. The sequencing sample was made of blood. This receptor was taken from a woman in her twenties or thirties in good health. CDR3 nucleotides: TGTGCCTGGAGTCGAAGGGTGCCCCTAAACACTGAAGCTTTCTTT. Translated: CAWSRRVPLNTEAFF.